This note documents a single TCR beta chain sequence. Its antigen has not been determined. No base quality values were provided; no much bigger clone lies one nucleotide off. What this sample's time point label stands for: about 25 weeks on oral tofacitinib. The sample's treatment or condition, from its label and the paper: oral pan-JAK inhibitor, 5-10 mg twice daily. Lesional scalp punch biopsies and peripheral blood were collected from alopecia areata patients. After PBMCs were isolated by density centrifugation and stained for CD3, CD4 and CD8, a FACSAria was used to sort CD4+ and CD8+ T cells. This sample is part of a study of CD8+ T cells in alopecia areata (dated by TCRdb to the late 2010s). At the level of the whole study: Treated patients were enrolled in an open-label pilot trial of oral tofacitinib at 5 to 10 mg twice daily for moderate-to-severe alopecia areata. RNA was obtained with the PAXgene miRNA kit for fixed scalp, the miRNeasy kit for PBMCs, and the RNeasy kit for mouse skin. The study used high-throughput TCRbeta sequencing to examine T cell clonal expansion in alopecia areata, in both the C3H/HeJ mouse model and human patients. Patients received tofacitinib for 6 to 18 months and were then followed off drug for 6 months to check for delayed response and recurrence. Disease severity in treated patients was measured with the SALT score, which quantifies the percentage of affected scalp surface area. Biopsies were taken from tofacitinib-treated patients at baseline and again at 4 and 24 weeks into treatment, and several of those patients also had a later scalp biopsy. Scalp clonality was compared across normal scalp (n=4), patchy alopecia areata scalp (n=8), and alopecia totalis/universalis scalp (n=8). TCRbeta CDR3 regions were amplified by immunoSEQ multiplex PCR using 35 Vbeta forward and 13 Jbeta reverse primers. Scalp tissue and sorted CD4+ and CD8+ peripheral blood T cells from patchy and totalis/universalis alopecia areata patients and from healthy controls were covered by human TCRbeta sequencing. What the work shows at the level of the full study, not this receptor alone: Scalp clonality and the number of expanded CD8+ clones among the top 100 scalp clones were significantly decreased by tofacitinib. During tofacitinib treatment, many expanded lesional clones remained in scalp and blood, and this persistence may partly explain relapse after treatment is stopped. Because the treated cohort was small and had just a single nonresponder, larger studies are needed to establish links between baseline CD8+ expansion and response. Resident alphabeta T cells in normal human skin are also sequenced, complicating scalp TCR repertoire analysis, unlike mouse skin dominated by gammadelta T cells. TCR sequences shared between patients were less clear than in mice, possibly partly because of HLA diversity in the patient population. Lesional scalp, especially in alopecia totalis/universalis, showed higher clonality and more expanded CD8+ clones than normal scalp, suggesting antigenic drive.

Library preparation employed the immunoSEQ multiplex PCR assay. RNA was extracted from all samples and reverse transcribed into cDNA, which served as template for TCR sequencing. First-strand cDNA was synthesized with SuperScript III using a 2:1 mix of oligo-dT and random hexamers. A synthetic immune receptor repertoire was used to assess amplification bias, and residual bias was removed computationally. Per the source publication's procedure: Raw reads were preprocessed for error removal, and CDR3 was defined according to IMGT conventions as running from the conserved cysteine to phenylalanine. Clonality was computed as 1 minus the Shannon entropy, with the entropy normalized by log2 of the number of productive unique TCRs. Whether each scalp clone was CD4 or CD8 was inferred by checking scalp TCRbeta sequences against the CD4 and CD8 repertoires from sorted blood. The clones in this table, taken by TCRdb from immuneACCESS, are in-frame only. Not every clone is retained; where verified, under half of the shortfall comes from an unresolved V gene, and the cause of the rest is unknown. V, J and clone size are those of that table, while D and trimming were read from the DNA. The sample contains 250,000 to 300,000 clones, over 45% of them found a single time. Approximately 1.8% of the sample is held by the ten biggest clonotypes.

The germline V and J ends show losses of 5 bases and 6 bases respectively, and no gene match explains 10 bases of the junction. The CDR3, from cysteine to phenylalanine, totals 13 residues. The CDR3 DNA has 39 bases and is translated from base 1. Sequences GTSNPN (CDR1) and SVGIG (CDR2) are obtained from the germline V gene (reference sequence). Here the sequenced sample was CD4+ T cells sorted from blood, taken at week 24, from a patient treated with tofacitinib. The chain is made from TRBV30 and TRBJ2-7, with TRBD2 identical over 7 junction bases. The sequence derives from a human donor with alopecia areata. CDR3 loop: CAWGSSGEFEQYF. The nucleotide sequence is TGTGCCTGGGGGTCTAGCGGTGAGTTCGAGCAGTACTTC.